The text below deals with one T cell receptor (beta chain). Its antigen is currently unknown. The germline V gene encodes CDR1 SGHRS and CDR2 YFSETQ. Trimming removed 2 bases at V and 4 bases at J, with 10 bases between. The CDR3 is 13 residues long. The data originate from a study of human T cells and chemical hapten exposure. The study's findings and limits: The study found that DPC sensitization did not change TCRs above 1 in 1000 frequency. Expanded TCRs showed more large CDR3 clusters than pre-sensitization or healthy control sets.

Time point indicated: pre-sensitization, week 0. Treatment indicated: therapeutic diphenylcyclopropenone sensitization with weekly scalp DPC. TCRdb used MiXCR to reprocess the RACE reads, holding one entry per CDR3 protein. The profile shows 99,000 or so distinct CDR3 sequences, 9.5% to 14% of them singletons. The TCR was taken from a woman aged 55-70 years with alopecia areata. Some clones in this sample may be carry-over from other donors' samples. This rearrangement joins TRBV5-1 to TRBJ2-7; D unclear. Sequencing was performed on whole blood, taken in connection with sensitization to the hapten diphenylcyclopropenone (DPC). The CDR3 nucleotides read TGCGCCAGCAGCTTCGGGCAGTTATACGAGCAGTACTTC. Its protein product is CASSFGQLYEQYF.